Each of the 11 T cell receptor beta chains below was sequenced from the same sample in a study of regulatory T cells in long-lasting Graves disease. Relying on iRepertoire HTBI primers and Arm-PCR of CDR3 regions, the team built TCR beta libraries. TCRdb reprocessed the multiplex PCR reads with MiXCR, giving one entry per CDR3 protein. The data show around 420,000 distinct CDR3 sequences, around 16% seen once. This sample's time point: newly diagnosed GD, antithyroid drugs for less than 3 months. Scientists built the TCR library using RNA that was extracted from PBMCs. This sample was also put to use in a study of T cells in Graves' hyperthyroidism and ophthalmopathy.

The sample consisted of peripheral blood mononuclear cells (PBMCs), taken at new diagnosis, from a patient treated with antithyroid drugs. These receptors were collected from a woman in her thirties or forties with Graves disease.

In this sample, this clonotype turned up many times. This sequence joins TRBV2 and TRBJ2-3; D unclear. The CDR3 is 14 residues long. The ends were cut back, 2 bases at V and 2 bases at J, with 8 bases in the middle. The germline V gene has CDR1 SNHLY and CDR2 FYNNEI. The CDR3 DNA reads TGTGCCAGCAGTGAACCTACGTCCACAGATACGCAGTATTTT. This sequence encodes CASSEPTSTDTQYF.

Points on this clonotype: The CDR3 does not close with the conserved phenylalanine or tryptophan, likely indicating a read error. The V and J genes are TRBV6-2 or TRBV6-3 and TRBJ1-2, with TRBD1 identical over 8 bases. Looked up from germline, CDR1 is MNHEY and CDR2 is SVGEGT. The length of the CDR3 is 15 residues. V lost 2 bases, J lost 7 bases, and 9 bases stayed unmatched. The CDR3 nucleotides are TGTGCCAGCAGTTACCCGTCCAGGGGGCAGCGTGGCTACACCCTC. This encodes CASSYPSRGQRGYTL.

This clonotype was observed a few times. The chain is built from TRBV4-1 and TRBJ2-2; weak D call: TRBD2 (6 bases). Trimming stripped 4 bases from V and 6 bases from J, with 12 bases between. The germline gives CDR1 MGHRA, CDR2 YSYEKL. The CDR3 has 14 amino acids. The DNA for the CDR3 is TGCGCCAGCAGCCCGGAGGGTGGCGCCGGGGAGCTGTTTTTT. Its translation: CASSPEGGAGELFF.

This clonotype was detected many times. The gene calls are TRBV11-2 and TRBJ2-6; D not resolved. The V gene lost 2 bases and the J gene lost 0 bases, with 5 bases spanning the gap. The CDR3 totals 15 residues. Per the germline V gene, CDR1 is SGHAT and CDR2 is FQNNGV. The chain's CDR3 is CASSLISSGANVLTF. The CDR3, as DNA: TGTGCCAGCAGCTTAATTAGCTCTGGGGCCAACGTCCTGACTTTC.

This clonotype has a handful of counts. The chain uses TRBV2 and TRBJ2-1; 9 bases match TRBD2. Losses at the gene ends were 6 bases for V and 3 bases for J; bases not matched to a gene: 9. CDR1 and CDR2 from the germline V gene are SNHLY and FYNNEI. This CDR3 spans 16 amino acids. This chain's CDR3 is CASSMTSGNNYNEQFF. The CDR3 DNA reads as TGTGCCAGCAGCATGACTAGCGGTAATAACTACAATGAGCAGTTCTTC.

The rearrangement uses TRBV9 and TRBJ2-5; D call uncertain. CDR1 and CDR2 (germline): SGDLS, YYNGEE. CDR3 length: 12 residues. Trimming took off 2 bases at V and 0 bases at J, with 2 bases between the two ends. The CDR3 coding sequence is TGTGCCAGCAGCGTGAACCAAGAGACCCAGTACTTC. It yields the protein CASSVNQETQYF.

This clonotype occurred many times. The rearrangement links TRBV2 to TRBJ1-2; D is unresolved. CDR1 is SNHLY, CDR2 FYNNEI, per germline. The V gene lost 3 bases and the J gene lost 1 base, with 6 bases spanning the gap. This CDR3 is 13 amino acids long. DNA of the CDR3: TGTGCCAGCAGTGATGCCCTTAACTATGGCTACACCTTC. This gives the protein CASSDALNYGYTF.

This clonotype was picked up many times. V is TRBV6-1 and J is TRBJ1-1; TRBD1 is a possible D gene (5 bases). The CDR3 loop spans 13 amino acids. Per the germline V gene, CDR1 is MNHNS and CDR2 is SASEGT. V was trimmed by 3 bases and J by 5 bases, leaving 10 bases between them. CDR3 DNA sequence: TGTGCCAGCAGTGATTACGGGGGAACTGAAGCTTTCTTT. Translating gives CASSDYGGTEAFF.

The chain carries TRBV30 and TRBJ2-1; possible D gene TRBD1, 5 bases. This CDR3 comprises 16 residues. CDR1 is GTSNPN, CDR2 SVGIG, per germline (reference sequence). Trimming cost V 5 bases and J 0 bases, with 17 bases left between them. The CDR3 loop is CAWRNLGQGSYNEQFF. Here the CDR3 DNA reads TGTGCCTGGCGTAACCTAGGGCAGGGCTCCTACAATGAGCAGTTCTTC. Full variable domain (missing parts from reference TRBV30 and TRBJ2-1): SQTIHQWPATLVQPVGSPLSLECTVEGTSNPNLYWYRQAAGRGLQLLFYSVGIGQISSEVPQNLSASRPQDRQFILSSKKLLLSDSGFYLCAWRNLGQGSYNEQFFGPGTRLTVL.

This clonotype occurred many times. V gene TRBV9 combines with J gene TRBJ2-7, with 8 bases fitting TRBD2. The germline V gene encodes CDR1 SGDLS and CDR2 YYNGEE. The CDR3 extends over 14 amino acids. V lost 4 bases, J lost 6 bases, and 9 bases stayed unmatched. This CDR3 reads CASSQSPREGEQYF. In nucleotides, the CDR3 is TGTGCCAGCAGCCAAAGCCCTCGGGAGGGCGAGCAGTACTTC. The whole variable domain, filled in from reference TRBV9 and TRBJ2-7, reads DSGVTQTPKHLITATGQRVTLRCSPRSGDLSVYWYQQSLDQGLQFLIQYYNGEERAKGNILERFSAQQFPDLHSELNLSSLELGDSALYFCASSQSPREGEQYFGPGTRLTVT.

This clonotype occurred many times. In DNA, the CDR3 is TGTGCCAGCAGCTTAACGGGGACTAGCGGGAGGGCCAGAGATACGCAGTATTTT. Protein sequence: CASSLTGTSGRARDTQYF. The chain combines TRBV7-3 with TRBJ2-3, with TRBD2 matching over 16 bases. The length of the CDR3 is 18 residues. CDR1 and CDR2 (germline): SGHTA, FQGTGA. V gave up 0 bases and J gave up 5 bases; unmatched junction bases: 5.